The rows below give T cell receptor beta chains drawn from one sample of a study of T cells after yellow fever vaccination. TCRdb passed the 5' RACE reads through MiXCR, listing each CDR3 protein once. The repertoire holds roughly 520,000 distinct CDR3 sequences, 21% seen once, with 16% in the top ten. Material: PBMCs, obtained 21 days after the first yellow fever vaccination. The receptors shown here come from a man between 18 and 35 years old who received the YFV17D yellow fever vaccine. The CDR3 runs from the conserved cysteine through the conserved F or W. The D gene is left open where the match is weak. Clone size, where shown, is once, few, many, or a class for clones that have expanded.

-	-	TRBV20-1	TRBJ2-1	CSAPRRGTRNEQFF	TGCAGTGCTCCTCGCCGAGGGACGCGGAATGAGCAGTTCTTC
TRBD1	-	TRBV4-2	TRBJ2-4	CASSQEGTGAAKNIQYF	TGTGCCAGCAGCCAAGAGGGGACAGGGGCCGCCAAAAACATTCAGTACTTC
TRBD2	few	TRBV6-1	TRBJ2-2	CASGLAGGGDGELFF	TGTGCCAGCGGACTAGCGGGGGGAGGGGACGGGGAGCTGTTTTTT
TRBD1	-	TRBV7-2	TRBJ2-1	CASSLVGQGVYNEQFF	TGTGCCAGCAGCTTAGTCGGACAGGGGGTCTACAATGAGCAGTTCTTC
-	many	TRBV5-1	TRBJ2-5	CASSLLGGETQYF	TGCGCCAGCAGCTTGCTGGGGGGCGAGACCCAGTACTTC
-	-	TRBV5-8	TRBJ2-3	CASSFRAAIDTQYF	TGTGCCAGCAGCTTTAGGGCGGCTATCGATACGCAGTATTTT
-	-	TRBV12-3/TRBV12-4	TRBJ2-2	CASGYQTGELFF	TGTGCCAGCGGATACCAGACCGGGGAGCTGTTTTTT
-	few	TRBV20-1	TRBJ2-5	CSAKHYPQETQYF	TGCAGTGCTAAACACTACCCCCAAGAGACCCAGTACTTC
-	once	TRBV6-1	TRBJ2-3	CASRRGPRGVDTQYF	TGTGCCAGCAGGAGGGGCCCCCGTGGAGTAGATACGCAGTATTTT
-	many	TRBV24-1	TRBJ2-2	CATSEPGPGELFF	TGTGCCACCAGTGAACCAGGCCCCGGGGAGCTGTTTTTT
TRBD2	few	TRBV29-1	TRBJ2-2	CSVEWGLGGTGELFF	TGCAGCGTTGAATGGGGACTAGGGGGCACCGGGGAGCTGTTTTTT
TRBD2	many	TRBV12-3/TRBV12-4	TRBJ2-1	CASSLDSGGGRNEQFF	TGTGCCAGCAGTTTAGACTCTGGCGGGGGAAGGAATGAGCAGTTCTTC
-	-	TRBV10-3	TRBJ1-5	CAISDYGAAQSPQHF	TGTGCCATCAGTGATTACGGGGCAGCCCAATCGCCCCAGCATTTT
-	-	TRBV28	TRBJ2-7	CASIGGGLSYEQYF	TGTGCCAGCATTGGCGGGGGCCTCTCCTACGAGCAGTACTTC
-	few	TRBV5-4	TRBJ2-6	CASSLGLDSGANVLTF	TGTGCCAGCAGCTTAGGCCTTGACTCTGGGGCCAACGTCCTGACTTTC
TRBD1	-	TRBV20-1	TRBJ2-7	CSAQDRGDYEQYF	TGCAGTGCTCAGGACAGGGGGGACTACGAGCAGTACTTC
TRBD2	-	TRBV29-1	TRBJ2-3	CSVVPSGGASDTQYF	TGCAGCGTTGTCCCTAGCGGGGGGGCCTCAGATACGCAGTATTTT
-	few	TRBV7-2	TRBJ2-3	CASSLAALTDTQYF	TGTGCCAGCAGCTTAGCCGCCCTCACAGATACGCAGTATTTT
TRBD1	few	TRBV5-1	TRBJ2-5	CASTTGDRGYQETQYF	TGCGCCAGCACTACCGGAGACAGGGGGTACCAAGAGACCCAGTACTTC
-	few	TRBV21-1	TRBJ1-2	CASSLTGSIYGYTF	TGTGCCAGCAGCTTAACCGGGTCGATCTATGGCTACACCTTC
TRBD1	-	TRBV4-2	TRBJ2-1	CASSPMGGTGGCNEQFF	TGTGCCAGCAGCCCTATGGGCGGGACAGGGGGCTGCAATGAGCAGTTCTTC
TRBD1	few	TRBV25-1	TRBJ1-1	CASRGQINTEAFF	TGTGCCAGCAGGGGACAGATTAACACTGAAGCTTTCTTT
TRBD1	-	TRBV11-2	TRBJ2-2	CASSFPGGGLYTGELFF	TGTGCCAGCAGCTTCCCAGGGGGTGGGTTATACACCGGGGAGCTGTTTTTT
TRBD1	few	TRBV20-1	TRBJ2-7	CSATDRGHEQYF	TGCAGTGCTACAGACAGGGGGCACGAGCAGTACTTC
-	-	TRBV12-3/TRBV12-4	TRBJ1-2	CASSLSVYGYTF	TGTGCCAGCAGTTTATCCGTTTATGGCTACACCTTC
-	-	TRBV6-2/TRBV6-3	TRBJ2-3	CASSQTSSGDTQYF	TGTGCCAGCAGTCAAACTAGTTCCGGAGATACGCAGTATTTT
TRBD2	few	TRBV11-2	TRBJ2-3	CASSLLGSGGATDTQYF	TGTGCCAGCAGCCTTTTGGGCAGCGGGGGGGCGACAGATACGCAGTATTTT
TRBD1	few	TRBV7-9	TRBJ2-3	CASSRRQGIERADTQYF	TGTGCCAGCAGCCGGAGACAGGGGATAGAAAGAGCAGATACGCAGTATTTT
-	many	TRBV28	TRBJ1-5	CASSPRRGPQHF	TGTGCCAGCAGCCCTAGGAGGGGACCCCAGCATTTT
TRBD2	many	TRBV5-1	TRBJ2-3	CASSLETSGGPGHTQYF	TGCGCCAGCAGCTTGGAGACTAGCGGGGGCCCGGGGCATACGCAGTATTTT
-	few	TRBV14	TRBJ1-1	CASSQDGGTEAFF	TGTGCCAGCAGCCAAGATGGGGGAACTGAAGCTTTCTTT
-	-	TRBV7-9	TRBJ1-1	CASSLEDSTEAFF	TGTGCCAGCAGCTTAGAGGACAGCACTGAAGCTTTCTTT
-	-	TRBV10-3	TRBJ1-1	CAIGQLKNTEAFF	TGTGCCATCGGCCAACTAAAGAACACTGAAGCTTTCTTT
TRBD2	once	TRBV20-1	TRBJ2-3	CSAPRGDESTDTQYF	TGCAGTGCGCCGCGGGGGGATGAAAGCACAGATACGCAGTATTTT
-	few	TRBV4-3	TRBJ2-3	CASSQGGTGDTQYF	TGCGCCAGCAGCCAAGGGGGAACGGGGGATACGCAGTATTTT
-	few	TRBV27	TRBJ2-2	CASSGGGAPDTGELFF	TGTGCCAGCAGTGGTGGGGGAGCTCCCGACACCGGGGAGCTGTTTTTT
TRBD1	-	TRBV6-2/TRBV6-3	TRBJ1-1	CASNTDRDLAFF	TGTGCCAGCAACACCGACAGGGATTTAGCTTTCTTT
-	-	TRBV7-9	TRBJ2-1	CASSLTSSPHNEQFF	TGTGCCAGCAGCTTAACGTCTAGCCCACACAATGAGCAGTTCTTC
TRBD1	-	TRBV10-2	TRBJ2-7	CASSESRGTGLYEQYF	TGCGCCAGCAGTGAGTCGAGGGGGACAGGTCTCTACGAGCAGTACTTC
-	many	TRBV5-1	TRBJ2-2	CASSLAQGNTGELFF	TGCGCCAGCAGCTTGGCACAGGGAAACACCGGGGAGCTGTTTTTT
-	-	TRBV10-3	TRBJ1-5	CAISEGGMDQPQHF	TGTGCCATCAGTGAGGGAGGGATGGATCAGCCCCAGCATTTT
TRBD1	-	TRBV5-1	TRBJ1-1	CASSFRGLTDTEAFF	TGCGCCAGCAGCTTCAGGGGGCTCACGGACACTGAAGCTTTCTTT
-	few	TRBV27	TRBJ2-7	CASSYLPRANDLEQYF	TGTGCCAGCAGTTACCTGCCACGGGCCAATGACCTCGAGCAGTACTTC
-	-	TRBV29-1	TRBJ2-3	CSAETAMATDTQYF	TGCAGCGCCGAGACAGCCATGGCCACAGATACGCAGTATTTT
-	-	TRBV12-3/TRBV12-4	TRBJ1-4	CASSPDGEKLFF	TGTGCCAGCAGCCCCGACGGCGAAAAACTGTTTTTT
-	many	TRBV20-1	TRBJ1-5	CSASRGFVQPQHF	TGCAGTGCTAGTCGGGGGTTCGTCCAGCCCCAGCATTTT
-	-	TRBV6-1	TRBJ1-4	CASSPRGTNEKLFF	TGTGCCAGCAGCCCGCGGGGAACAAATGAAAAACTGTTTTTT
TRBD1	few	TRBV7-3	TRBJ2-2	CASSLVTGRTGELFF	TGTGCCAGCAGCCTCGTGACAGGGCGGACCGGGGAGCTGTTTTTT
-	-	TRBV9	TRBJ2-2	CASSTPERVITGELFF	TGTGCCAGCAGCACCCCGGAGAGGGTAATCACCGGGGAGCTGTTTTTT
-	-	TRBV6-1	TRBJ1-6	CASRRGPENSPLHF	TGTGCCAGCAGGAGAGGACCTGAGAATTCACCCCTCCACTTT
-	-	TRBV7-2	TRBJ2-1	CASSLGRQSSEQFF	TGTGCCAGCAGCTTAGGTCGACAGTCCAGTGAGCAGTTCTTC
TRBD2	many	TRBV29-1	TRBJ2-5	CSVGTSGGVETQYF	TGCAGCGTGGGGACTAGCGGGGGAGTAGAGACCCAGTACTTC
-	-	TRBV3-1	TRBJ1-1	CASSQENTEAFF	TGTGCCAGCAGCCAAGAAAACACTGAAGCTTTCTTT
-	-	TRBV3-1	TRBJ1-2	CASSQEAADYTF	TGTGCCAGCAGCCAAGAGGCGGCGGACTACACCTTC
-	many	TRBV5-1	TRBJ2-3	CASSFAGEDTQYF	TGCGCCAGCAGCTTCGCAGGGGAAGATACGCAGTATTTT
TRBD1	few	TRBV7-9	TRBJ2-4	CASSLAPGGQTKNIQYF	TGTGCCAGCAGCTTAGCGCCAGGGGGCCAAACCAAAAACATTCAGTACTTC
TRBD1	many	TRBV7-3	TRBJ1-1	CASSPAGQGRSGAFF	TGTGCCAGCAGCCCGGCCGGACAGGGAAGGTCAGGAGCTTTCTTT
TRBD1	-	TRBV4-3	TRBJ1-2	CASSQSQGANYGYTF	TGCGCCAGCAGCCAATCACAGGGGGCTAACTATGGCTACACCTTC
-	-	TRBV29-1	TRBJ2-1	CSVVSSSYNEQFF	TGCAGCGTTGTATCCAGCTCCTACAATGAGCAGTTCTTC